A selection of T cell receptor beta chains follows, all from one sample in a study of blood T cell repertoires in COVID-19. The table came from immunoSEQ multiplex PCR; TCRdb's copy has only in-frame clones and leaves some out. The sample includes under 400,000 clones, about 89% of them seen just once. Input material: peripheral blood. Receptor source: a woman aged 25-40 years with COVID-19, enrolled during active disease. The CDR3 runs from the conserved cysteine through the conserved F or W. The order of the fields is clone size, J gene, D gene, V gene, CDR3 DNA, CDR3 protein. The D gene is left open where the match is weak. Size is stated for part of the rows, as once, few or many counts, or as a class when the clone is expanded.

clone_size: NA
j_call: TRBJ2-7
d_call: NA
v_call: TRBV24-1
cdr3_nt: TGTGCCACCAGTGGTTCGGATGACAGCTACTACGAGCAGTACTTC
cdr3_aa: CATSGSDDSYYEQYF

clone_size: NA
j_call: TRBJ2-7
d_call: NA
v_call: TRBV5-5
cdr3_nt: TGTGCCAGCAGCCCCCTGAGGAACGAGCAGTACTTC
cdr3_aa: CASSPLRNEQYF

clone_size: once
j_call: TRBJ2-3
d_call: TRBD2
v_call: TRBV27
cdr3_nt: TGTGCCAGCAGTACCTCCCTGGGTAGCGGGATCACAGATACGCAGTATTTT
cdr3_aa: CASSTSLGSGITDTQYF

clone_size: once
j_call: TRBJ2-6
d_call: NA
v_call: TRBV11-2
cdr3_nt: TGTGCCAGCAGCTCCCAGGACTCTGGGGCCAACGTCCTGACTTTC
cdr3_aa: CASSSQDSGANVLTF

clone_size: few
j_call: TRBJ1-5
d_call: TRBD1
v_call: TRBV6-5
cdr3_nt: TGTGCCAGCAGTCGCGGGACAGGCGGCAATCAGCCCCAGCATTTT
cdr3_aa: CASSRGTGGNQPQHF

clone_size: few
j_call: TRBJ1-5
d_call: TRBD1
v_call: TRBV3-1/TRBV3-2
cdr3_nt: TGTGCCAGCAGCGTAGGGACAGACAATCAGCCCCAGCATTTT
cdr3_aa: CASSVGTDNQPQHF

clone_size: NA
j_call: TRBJ2-1
d_call: TRBD1
v_call: TRBV7-9
cdr3_nt: TGTGCCAGCAGCTTAGGAATGGACAGGGGGCCGGGATACAATGAGCAGTTCTTC
cdr3_aa: CASSLGMDRGPGYNEQFF

clone_size: once
j_call: TRBJ1-1
d_call: NA
v_call: TRBV30
cdr3_nt: TGTGCCTGGAGTGTGGGGCTCGAGGTGAACACTGAAGCTTTCTTT
cdr3_aa: CAWSVGLEVNTEAFF

clone_size: few
j_call: TRBJ1-2
d_call: NA
v_call: TRBV2
cdr3_nt: TGTGCCAGTGGACAAAGGCCTGGCTACACCTTC
cdr3_aa: CASGQRPGYTF

clone_size: NA
j_call: TRBJ2-7
d_call: NA
v_call: TRBV12-3/TRBV12-4
cdr3_nt: TGTGCCAGCAGGTCCTATAACGAGCAGTACTTC
cdr3_aa: CASRSYNEQYF

clone_size: NA
j_call: TRBJ2-3
d_call: NA
v_call: TRBV2
cdr3_nt: TGTGCCAGCAGTGAACGGGGAGCTTACTCCATCCAGACGCAGTATTTT
cdr3_aa: CASSERGAYSIQTQYF

clone_size: NA
j_call: TRBJ2-2
d_call: TRBD2
v_call: TRBV7-9
cdr3_nt: TGTGCCAGCAGCTTAGGAGCGGGGTACACCGGGGAGCTGTTTTTT
cdr3_aa: CASSLGAGYTGELFF

clone_size: NA
j_call: TRBJ2-1
d_call: TRBD2
v_call: TRBV2
cdr3_nt: TGTGCCAGCAGTGAAGCAGGGCGGGAGGGCCGGAATGAGCAGTTCTTC
cdr3_aa: CASSEAGREGRNEQFF

clone_size: NA
j_call: TRBJ2-1
d_call: NA
v_call: TRBV6-5
cdr3_nt: TGTGCCAGCAGTTGGACTATCAACAATGAGCAGTTCTTC
cdr3_aa: CASSWTINNEQFF

clone_size: NA
j_call: TRBJ2-7
d_call: NA
v_call: TRBV11-2
cdr3_nt: TGTGCCAGCAGCTTAGGCCGGGTCGAGCAGTACTTC
cdr3_aa: CASSLGRVEQYF

clone_size: NA
j_call: TRBJ1-3
d_call: NA
v_call: TRBV29-1
cdr3_nt: TGCAGCGTTCAAGGAGGAGACCGCTCTGGAAACACCATATATTTT
cdr3_aa: CSVQGGDRSGNTIYF

clone_size: NA
j_call: TRBJ2-3
d_call: NA
v_call: TRBV11-2
cdr3_nt: TGTGCCAGCAGCCCCCTGACTAGTTTGTCAGATACGCAGTATTTT
cdr3_aa: CASSPLTSLSDTQYF

clone_size: NA
j_call: TRBJ1-1
d_call: NA
v_call: TRBV19
cdr3_nt: TGTGCCAGTAGCCCCAGGCTCGGACAAACAGGGAGCACTGAAGCTTTCTTT
cdr3_aa: CASSPRLGQTGSTEAFF